This T cell receptor beta chain was captured by sequencing in a study of lymphopenia after photon versus proton radiotherapy. Whole-study results and caveats: Photon-treated patients lost naive T cells and TCR diversity; proton-treated stayed stable. After the lymphocyte nadir, photon-treated repertoires showed oligoclonal expansion, especially of CD8+ Temra cells.

Trimming took 5 bases from V and 5 from J; bases not matched to a gene: 4. Per germline, CDR1 LNHDA and CDR2 SQIVND (reference sequence). This CDR3 has 13 amino acids. Some clones are missing from TCRdb's copy, which holds only in-frame ones; the method was immunoSEQ multiplex PCR. This table holds roughly 23,000 clones, more than 85% found once. Comments on this clone: The antigen is undetermined.

This chain joins TRBV19 and TRBJ1-1, with TRBD1 matching over 8 bases. The sequence derives from a man at least 80 years old with esophageal cancer. This specimen consisted of peripheral blood, obtained from a patient treated with proton-based radiotherapy. In DNA form, the CDR3 reads TGTGCCAGTAGTTTAACAGGGGGTACTGAAGCTTTCTTT. Its translation: CASSLTGGTEAFF.